This T cell receptor beta chain comes out of a study of T cell responses to AZD1222 COVID-19 vaccine. Whole-study results and caveats: The peak T cell response came first, and repertoires were sampled only after it. Most donors were white British and more were female, and clonal diversity was possibly underestimated. Increased Spike-specific TCR breadth and depth were observed after two AZD1222 doses.

As concerns this clone: Its target is not known.

Generated by immunoSEQ multiplex PCR, the TCRdb table keeps only in-frame clones and is missing some. The table lists roughly 130,000 clones, about 90% of them singletons, with 1.5% in the top ten. This CDR3 is built from 11 residues. CDR1 and CDR2 from the germline V gene are DFQATT and SNEGSKA (reference sequence). V was trimmed by 1 base and J by 10 bases, leaving 10 bases between them. This chain uses TRBV20-1 with TRBJ1-1; D gene unclear. The TCR comes from an adult in good health. The material sequenced was peripheral blood, taken on day 0 of AZD1222 vaccination. This CDR3 reads CSARGILGAFF. In DNA form, the CDR3 reads TGCAGTGCTAGAGGGATCTTAGGAGCTTTCTTT.